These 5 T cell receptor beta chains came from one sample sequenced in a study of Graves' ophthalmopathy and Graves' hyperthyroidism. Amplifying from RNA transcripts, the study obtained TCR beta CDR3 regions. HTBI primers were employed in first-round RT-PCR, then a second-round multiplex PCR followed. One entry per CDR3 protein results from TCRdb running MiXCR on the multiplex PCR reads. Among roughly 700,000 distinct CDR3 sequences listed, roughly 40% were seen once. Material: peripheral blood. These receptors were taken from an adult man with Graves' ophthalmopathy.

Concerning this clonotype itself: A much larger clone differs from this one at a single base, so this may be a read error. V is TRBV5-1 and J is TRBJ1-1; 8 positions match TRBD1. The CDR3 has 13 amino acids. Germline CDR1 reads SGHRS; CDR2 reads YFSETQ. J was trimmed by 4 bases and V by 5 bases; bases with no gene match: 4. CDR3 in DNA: TGCGCCAGCAGGACAGGGGTAAGCACTGAAGCTTTCTTT. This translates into CASRTGVSTEAFF.

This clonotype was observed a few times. The chain's CDR3 is CASSIRSETQYF. DNA of the CDR3: TGTGCCAGCAGCATTAGATCGGAGACCCAGTACTTC. This chain joins TRBV11-2 and TRBJ2-5; D call uncertain. V lost 5 bases and J 5 bases, leaving 9 bases between the germline ends. Germline V CDR1 and CDR2: SGHAT, FQNNGV. CDR3 length: 12 amino acids. The variable domain in full, with the rest retrieved from reference TRBV11-2 and TRBJ2-5, is EAGVAQSPRYKIIEKRQSVAFWCNPISGHATLYWYQQILGQGPKLLIQFQNNGVVDDSQLPKDRFSAERLKGVDSTLKIQPAKLEDSAVYLCASSIRSETQYFGPGTRLLVL.

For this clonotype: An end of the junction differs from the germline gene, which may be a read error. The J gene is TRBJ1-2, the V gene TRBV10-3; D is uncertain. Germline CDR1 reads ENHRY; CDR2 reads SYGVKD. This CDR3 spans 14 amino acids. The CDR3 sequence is CASSYTATNYGYTF. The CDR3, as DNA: TGTGCCAGCAGTTATACCGCTACTAACTATGGCTACACCTTC.

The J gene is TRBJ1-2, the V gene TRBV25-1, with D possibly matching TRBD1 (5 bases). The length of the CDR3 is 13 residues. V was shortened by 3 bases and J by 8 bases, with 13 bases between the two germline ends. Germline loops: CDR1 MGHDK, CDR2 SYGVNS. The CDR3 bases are TGTGCCAGCAGTGATACGACAGAGTTGGGCTACACCTTC. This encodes CASSDTTELGYTF.

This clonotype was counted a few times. CDR3 region: CASSVGRGASWGYTF. CDR3 coding DNA: TGTGCCAGCAGCGTAGGTAGAGGGGCCTCTTGGGGCTACACCTTC. The V gene is TRBV9, the J gene TRBJ1-2; possibly TRBD1 for D (5 bases). Germline V gene data show CDR1 as SGDLS and CDR2 as YYNGEE. V was trimmed by 0 bases and J by 8 bases, leaving 17 bases between them. The length of the CDR3 is 15 residues. Full variable domain (missing parts from reference TRBV9 and TRBJ1-2): DSGVTQTPKHLITATGQRVTLRCSPRSGDLSVYWYQQSLDQGLQFLIQYYNGEERAKGNILERFSAQQFPDLHSELNLSSLELGDSALYFCASSVGRGASWGYTFGSGTRLTVV.